One and the same sample provided the 27 T cell receptor beta chains below, sequenced in a study of CD8+ T cells in alopecia areata. Treatment indicated: oral pan-JAK inhibitor, 5-10 mg twice daily. Sequencing used cDNA as its template, made by extracting RNA and reverse transcribing it. Profiled with immunoSEQ multiplex PCR; TCRdb holds only in-frame clones, not every one. The sample holds about 110,000 clones, around 84% seen once. The sample here was CD8+ T cells sorted from blood, taken at week 24, from a patient treated with tofacitinib. The receptors here all came from a human donor with alopecia areata.

This clone was picked up one time. The chain combines TRBV5-1 with TRBJ2-7, with a tentative D call TRBD2 (5 bases). The CDR3 is 14 residues long. V was clipped by 2 bases and J by 0 bases, with 9 bases between them. Germline values: CDR1 SGHRS, CDR2 YFSETQ. Here the CDR3 reads CASSLWESSYEQYF. Written as DNA, the CDR3 is TGCGCCAGCAGCTTATGGGAGAGCTCCTACGAGCAGTACTTC.

The V call is TRBV6-5, the J call TRBJ2-1; D gene ambiguous. CDR1 and CDR2 from the germline V gene are MNHEY and SVGAGI. The CDR3 has 14 amino acids. Trimming stripped 2 bases from V and 5 bases from J, with 10 bases between. The CDR3 loop reads CASSYMDDNNEQFF. In DNA, the CDR3 is TGTGCCAGCAGTTACATGGACGATAACAATGAGCAGTTCTTC.

The chain recombines TRBV4-3 with TRBJ2-7, with 7 positions matching TRBD2. The V gene end was trimmed by 0 bases and the J gene end by 3 bases; junction bases not matched to a gene: 11. The CDR3 is 17 amino acids. Germline values: CDR1 LGHNA, CDR2 YSLEER. CDR3 amino acids: CASSQDRHNPGGYEQYF. CDR3 nucleotide sequence: TGCGCCAGCAGCCAAGATCGTCATAACCCGGGGGGCTACGAGCAGTACTTC.

The chain recombines TRBV29-1 with TRBJ2-7; maybe TRBD1 (6 bases). The CDR3 runs 13 residues. Germline CDR1 SQVTM, CDR2 ANQGSEA. Trimming left V 1 base short and J 3 bases short, with 10 bases between. CDR3 sequence reads: CSVEGPRGYEQYF. CDR3 nucleotides: TGCAGCGTTGAAGGCCCCAGGGGCTACGAGCAGTACTTC.

Remarks on this clone: The same CDR3 is also encoded by other DNA sequences in this sample. This chain links TRBV7-9 with TRBJ2-7; TRBD1 matches 8 bases. The V gene's germline CDR1 is SEHNR and CDR2 FQNEAQ (reference sequence). The length of the CDR3 is 14 residues. Trimming at V came to 1 base and at J to 3 bases, leaving 2 bases not matched to a gene. CDR3 nucleotides: TGTGCCAGCAGCTTAGAGGGGACAGGCTACGAGCAGTACTTC. Translating gives CASSLEGTGYEQYF.

The chain combines TRBV7-3 with TRBJ2-3; 8 positions match TRBD2. Per the germline V gene, CDR1 is SGHTA and CDR2 is FQGTGA. Trimming took 3 bases from V and 6 from J; bases not matched to a gene: 5. The CDR3 is 14 residues long. CDR3 residues: CASSFTGGPDTQYF. The CDR3 DNA reads TGTGCCAGCAGCTTTACGGGGGGGCCGGATACGCAGTATTTT. The full variable domain, completed using reference TRBV7-3 and TRBJ2-3, is GAGVSQTPSNKVTEKGKYVELRCDPISGHTALYWYRQSLGQGPEFLIYFQGTGAADDSGLPNDRFFAVRPEGSVSTLKIQRTERGDSAVYLCASSFTGGPDTQYFGPGTRLTVL.

The V call is TRBV7-9, the J call TRBJ2-1; D ambiguous. V gave up 2 bases and J gave up 7 bases, with 6 bases separating them. The CDR3 sequence is 12 residues long. Germline CDR1 is SEHNR and CDR2 is FQNEAQ (reference sequence). The CDR3 sequence: CASSLFLNEQFF. The CDR3 DNA is TGTGCCAGCAGCTTATTTTTAAATGAGCAGTTCTTC.

The rearrangement joins TRBV9 to TRBJ2-5; 9 bases are a match to TRBD2. The germline V gene encodes CDR1 SGDLS and CDR2 YYNGEE. The V segment lost 0 bases and the J segment 5 bases; nucleotides outside the gene matches: 5. The CDR3 contains 15 residues. The CDR3 here is CASSVGGGGAETQYF. DNA for the CDR3: TGTGCCAGCAGCGTAGGCGGCGGGGGGGCGGAGACCCAGTACTTC. Complete variable domain (other parts from reference TRBV9 and TRBJ2-5): DSGVTQTPKHLITATGQRVTLRCSPRSGDLSVYWYQQSLDQGLQFLIQYYNGEERAKGNILERFSAQQFPDLHSELNLSSLELGDSALYFCASSVGGGGAETQYFGPGTRLLVL.

This rearrangement joins TRBV5-1 to TRBJ2-7; D remains ambiguous. CDR3 length: 13 amino acids. V shed 6 bases and J shed 3 bases, with 13 bases lying between them. CDR1 is SGHRS and CDR2 is YFSETQ in the germline V gene. The CDR3 spells CASTPDLDYEQYF. DNA of the CDR3: TGCGCCAGCACCCCCGACCTAGACTACGAGCAGTACTTC.

The J gene is TRBJ2-7, the V gene TRBV7-3; D is possibly TRBD2 (6 bases). The CDR3 totals 14 residues. Germline CDR1 reads SGHTA; CDR2 reads FQGTGA. Trimming stripped 3 bases from V and 4 bases from J, with 13 bases between. CDR3 residues: CASSFRAGRYEQYF. The CDR3 DNA follows: TGTGCCAGCAGCTTCCGGGCGGGGAGGTACGAGCAGTACTTC.

The rearrangement links TRBV27 to TRBJ2-3; D not resolved. Looked up from germline, CDR1 is MNHEY and CDR2 is SMNVEV (reference sequence). The CDR3 length is 14 residues. Deletions cut 4 bases from V and 2 bases from J, with 10 bases between. The DNA for the CDR3 is TGTGCCAGCAGTTCCCTGATTTACACAGATACGCAGTATTTT. Encoded protein: CASSSLIYTDTQYF.

This chain links TRBV27 with TRBJ1-1; 9 bases agree with TRBD1. With 3 bases clipped from V and 1 base from J, the junction kept 12 bases outside the gene matches. Germline V gene sequence: CDR1 MNHEY, CDR2 SMNVEV (reference sequence). The CDR3 runs to 18 residues. CDR3 amino acids: CASSLAPGQGNWNTEAFF. CDR3 nucleotides: TGTGCCAGCAGTTTGGCTCCGGGACAGGGTAATTGGAACACTGAAGCTTTCTTT.

The chain joins TRBV29-1 to TRBJ2-5; 8 nucleotides align to TRBD2. After removal of 2 bases from V and 5 bases from J, the junction contained 7 bases not matched to a gene. Germline V gene lookup returns CDR1 SQVTM and CDR2 ANQGSEA. The CDR3 covers 14 residues. The CDR3 protein is CSVETAGGSETQYF. The CDR3 nucleotides read TGCAGCGTTGAAACGGCGGGGGGCTCGGAGACCCAGTACTTC.

The chain links TRBV5-1 to TRBJ2-3; 7 positions match TRBD2. The CDR3 is 15 amino acids. The germline V gene has CDR1 SGHRS and CDR2 YFSETQ. The ends lost 6 bases at V and 0 bases at J; junction bases unmatched: 7. The CDR3 DNA follows: TGCGCCAGCAAACTTCTAGCGGAGAGCACAGATACGCAGTATTTT. This encodes CASKLLAESTDTQYF.

The rearrangement links TRBV6-5 to TRBJ2-1, with D unresolved. The germline V and J ends were trimmed by 5 bases and 6 bases, with 8 bases remaining between them. Germline V CDR1 and CDR2: MNHEY, SVGAGI. The CDR3 runs to 12 residues. The CDR3 here is CASSLDLNEQFF. The CDR3 DNA reads TGTGCCAGCAGTCTCGACCTCAATGAGCAGTTCTTC.

This clone was recorded once. This rearrangement joins TRBV2 to TRBJ2-2; TRBD2 matches at 13 bases. Trimming took 7 bases from V and 6 from J; bases not matched to a gene: 14. In germline, CDR1 is SNHLY, CDR2 FYNNEI. The CDR3 length is 18 residues. CDR3 protein: CASTDPGLAGDFPGELFF. CDR3 bases: TGTGCCAGCACCGACCCTGGACTAGCGGGGGACTTTCCCGGGGAGCTGTTTTTT. Filled out from reference TRBV2 and TRBJ2-2, the complete variable domain reads EPEVTQTPSHQVTQMGQEVILRCVPISNHLYFYWYRQILGQKVEFLVSFYNNEISEKSEIFDDQFSVERPDGSNFTLKIRSTKLEDSAMYFCASTDPGLAGDFPGELFFGEGSRLTVL.

This chain joins TRBV6-5 and TRBJ2-2; possibly TRBD2 for D (5 bases). Trimming took off 2 bases at V and 4 bases at J, with 5 bases between the two ends. This CDR3 comprises 13 residues. CDR1 and CDR2 from the germline V gene are MNHEY and SVGAGI. CDR3 nucleotides: TGTGCCAGCAGTTACGGAGGCACCGGGGAGCTGTTTTTT. Translated: CASSYGGTGELFF.

The chain couples TRBV4-3 to TRBJ1-2; 9 bases align to TRBD1. The junction had 7 bases not matched to a gene; V was cut back by 3 bases and J by 5 bases. Germline loops: CDR1 LGHNA, CDR2 YSLEER. There are 15 residues in the CDR3. Here the CDR3 DNA reads TGCGCCAGCAGCCATACGGCCGGGACAGGGTATGGCTACACCTTC. Protein product: CASSHTAGTGYGYTF.

A single count supports this clone. This chain joins TRBV5-5 and TRBJ1-2; D ambiguous. This CDR3 has 17 residues. Germline V gene data show CDR1 as SGHKS and CDR2 as YYEKEE (reference sequence). Trimming took off 0 bases at V and 0 bases at J, with 15 bases between the two ends. This CDR3 is CASSLGKARRPNYGYTF. DNA of the CDR3: TGTGCCAGCAGCTTGGGAAAGGCGAGGCGACCTAACTATGGCTACACCTTC.

The genes are TRBV11-3 and TRBJ2-3; 11 bases agree with TRBD2. CDR3 size: 18 residues. V trimming: 3 bases; J trimming: 0 bases; junction bases outside the gene matches: 8. CDR1 SGHNT and CDR2 YENEEA come from the germline V gene. This chain's CDR3 is CASSFGLAGGPSTDTQYF. The CDR3 DNA is TGTGCCAGCAGCTTCGGCCTAGCGGGGGGTCCCAGCACAGATACGCAGTATTTT. The variable domain in full, with the rest retrieved from reference TRBV11-3 and TRBJ2-3, is EAGVVQSPRYKIIEKKQPVAFWCNPISGHNTLYWYLQNLGQGPELLIRYENEEAVDDSQLPKDRFSAERLKGVDSTLKIQPAELGDSAVYLCASSFGLAGGPSTDTQYFGPGTRLTVL.

The CDR3 region is CSTATGENTEAFF. For the CDR3, the DNA is TGCAGCACCGCGACAGGGGAGAACACTGAAGCTTTCTTT. J is TRBJ1-1 and V is TRBV29-1, with 8 bases aligning to TRBD1. This CDR3 comprises 13 residues. J lost 1 base, V lost 8 bases, and 6 bases had no gene match. CDR1 and CDR2 (germline): SQVTM, ANQGSEA.

V is TRBV9 and J is TRBJ1-1, with D perhaps TRBD1 (5 bases). The CDR3 extends over 16 amino acids. Trimming shortened V by 0 bases and J by 3 bases, and 15 bases separated the two germline ends. The germline CDR1 and CDR2 sequences are SGDLS and YYNGEE. The CDR3 DNA reads as TGTGCCAGCAGCGTAGACCCTACCCGGGGGGACACTGAAGCTTTCTTT. Amino acid sequence: CASSVDPTRGDTEAFF. Full variable domain (missing parts from reference TRBV9 and TRBJ1-1): DSGVTQTPKHLITATGQRVTLRCSPRSGDLSVYWYQQSLDQGLQFLIQYYNGEERAKGNILERFSAQQFPDLHSELNLSSLELGDSALYFCASSVDPTRGDTEAFFGQGTRLTVV.

V is TRBV4-3 and J is TRBJ2-1, with TRBD2 matching 14 bases. V lost 5 bases and J lost 10; bases outside the gene matches: 7. This CDR3 comprises 15 residues. CDR1 and CDR2 (germline): LGHNA, YSLEER. CDR3 loop: CASSATSGGAREQFF. CDR3 sequence (DNA): TGCGCCAGCAGCGCGACTAGCGGGGGGGCCAGGGAGCAGTTCTTC.

The chain has TRBV29-1 and TRBJ2-5; TRBD1 is a possible D gene (5 bases). In germline, CDR1 is SQVTM, CDR2 ANQGSEA. This CDR3 comprises 15 residues. The germline V and J ends were trimmed by 6 bases and 2 bases, with 19 bases remaining between them. This chain's CDR3 is CSVKGWTKNQETQYF. CDR3 nucleotide sequence: TGCAGCGTCAAGGGGTGGACCAAGAATCAAGAGACCCAGTACTTC.

V and J are TRBV7-9 and TRBJ2-3; D ambiguous. The CDR3 covers 11 residues. Trimming cost V 4 bases and J 5 bases, with 4 bases left between them. Germline assignment: CDR1 SEHNR and CDR2 FQNEAQ (reference sequence). This CDR3 is CASSYQDTQYF. The DNA for the CDR3 is TGTGCCAGCAGCTATCAAGATACGCAGTATTTT.

The chain recombines TRBV13 with TRBJ2-5, with D perhaps matching TRBD1 (6 bases). The germline V gene encodes CDR1 PRHDT and CDR2 FYEKMQ (reference sequence). The CDR3 runs 12 residues. V was clipped by 8 bases and J by 5 bases, with 12 bases between them. CDR3 nucleotides: TGTGCCAGCGCAGGGGCTATGGAGACCCAGTACTTC. Its translation: CASAGAMETQYF.

The chain has TRBV19 and TRBJ2-2, with D possibly TRBD1 on 5 matching bases. Per the germline V gene, CDR1 is LNHDA and CDR2 is SQIVND (reference sequence). V shed 3 bases and J shed 1 base, with 9 bases lying between them. The CDR3 contains 15 residues. CDR3 residues: CASSIWQGNTGELFF. The CDR3 nucleotides read TGTGCCAGTAGTATTTGGCAGGGGAACACCGGGGAGCTGTTTTTT.